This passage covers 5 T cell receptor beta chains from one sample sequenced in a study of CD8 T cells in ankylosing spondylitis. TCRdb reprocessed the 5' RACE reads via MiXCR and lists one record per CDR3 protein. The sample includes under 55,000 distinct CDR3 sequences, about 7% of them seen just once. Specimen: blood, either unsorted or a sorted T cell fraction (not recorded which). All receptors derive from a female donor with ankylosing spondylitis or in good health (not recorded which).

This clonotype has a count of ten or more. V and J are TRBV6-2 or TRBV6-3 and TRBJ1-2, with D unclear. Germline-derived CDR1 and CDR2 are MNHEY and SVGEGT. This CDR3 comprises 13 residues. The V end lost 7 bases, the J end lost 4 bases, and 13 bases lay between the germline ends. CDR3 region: CASTPGNTYGYTF. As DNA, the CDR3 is TGTGCCAGCACCCCCGGGAATACCTATGGCTACACCTTC.

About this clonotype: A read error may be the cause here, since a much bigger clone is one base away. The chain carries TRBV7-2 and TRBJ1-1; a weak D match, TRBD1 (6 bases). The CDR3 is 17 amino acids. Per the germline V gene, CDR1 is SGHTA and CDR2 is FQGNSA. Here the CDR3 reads CASSLRDRTYMNAEAFF. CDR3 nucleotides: TGTGCCAGCAGCTTAAGAGACAGGACCTACATGAACGCTGAAGCTTTCTTT.

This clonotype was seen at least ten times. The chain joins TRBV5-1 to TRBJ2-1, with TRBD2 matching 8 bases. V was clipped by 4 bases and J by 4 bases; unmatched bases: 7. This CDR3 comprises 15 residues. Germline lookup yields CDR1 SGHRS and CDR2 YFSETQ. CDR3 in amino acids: CASSSTSGIYNEQFF. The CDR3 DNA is TGCGCCAGCAGCAGTACTAGCGGTATATACAATGAGCAGTTCTTC. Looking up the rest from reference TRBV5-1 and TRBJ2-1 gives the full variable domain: KAGVTQTPRYLIKTRGQQVTLSCSPISGHRSVSWYQQTPGQGLQFLFEYFSETQRNKGNFPGRFSGRQFSNSRSEMNVSTLELGDSALYLCASSSTSGIYNEQFFGPGTRLTVL.

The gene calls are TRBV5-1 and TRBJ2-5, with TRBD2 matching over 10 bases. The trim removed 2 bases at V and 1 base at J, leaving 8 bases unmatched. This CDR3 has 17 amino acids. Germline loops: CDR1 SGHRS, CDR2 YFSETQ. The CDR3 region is CASSFSLAGTFQETQYF. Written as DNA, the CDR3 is TGCGCCAGCAGCTTTTCACTAGCGGGGACCTTCCAAGAGACCCAGTACTTC.

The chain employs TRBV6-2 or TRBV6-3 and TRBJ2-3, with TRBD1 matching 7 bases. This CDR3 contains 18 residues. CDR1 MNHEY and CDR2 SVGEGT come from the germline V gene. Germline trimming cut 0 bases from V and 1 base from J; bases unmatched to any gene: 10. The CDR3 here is CASSYSIPTGAGTDTQYF. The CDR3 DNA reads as TGTGCCAGCAGTTACTCGATCCCCACAGGGGCTGGCACAGATACGCAGTATTTT.